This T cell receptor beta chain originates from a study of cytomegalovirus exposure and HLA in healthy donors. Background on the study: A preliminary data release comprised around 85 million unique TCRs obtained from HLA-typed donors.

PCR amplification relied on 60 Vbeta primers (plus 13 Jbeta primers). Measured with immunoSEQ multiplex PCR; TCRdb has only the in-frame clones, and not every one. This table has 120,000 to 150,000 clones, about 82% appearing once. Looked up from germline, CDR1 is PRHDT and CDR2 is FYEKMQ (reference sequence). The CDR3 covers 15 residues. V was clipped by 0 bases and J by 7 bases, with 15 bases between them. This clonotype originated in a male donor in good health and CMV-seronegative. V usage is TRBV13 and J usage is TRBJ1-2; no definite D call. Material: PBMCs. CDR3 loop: CASSLGLGEAPGYTF. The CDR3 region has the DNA TGTGCCAGCAGCTTAGGCCTTGGGGAGGCCCCTGGCTACACCTTC.